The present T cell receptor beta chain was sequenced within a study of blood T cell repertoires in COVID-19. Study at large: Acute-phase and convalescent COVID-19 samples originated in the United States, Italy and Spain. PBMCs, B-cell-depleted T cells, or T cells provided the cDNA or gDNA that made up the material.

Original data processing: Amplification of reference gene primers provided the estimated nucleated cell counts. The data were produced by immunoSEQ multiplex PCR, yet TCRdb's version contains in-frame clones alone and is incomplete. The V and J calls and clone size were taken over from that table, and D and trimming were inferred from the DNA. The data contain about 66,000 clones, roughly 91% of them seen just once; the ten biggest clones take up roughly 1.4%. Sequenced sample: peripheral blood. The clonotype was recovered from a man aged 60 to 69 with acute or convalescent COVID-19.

In nucleotides, the CDR3 is TGTGCCAGCATTCGTGGGGGGTCCACAGATACGCAGTATTTT. It yields the protein CASIRGGSTDTQYF. V gene TRBV25-1 combines with J gene TRBJ2-3; TRBD2 is a possible D gene (6 bases). Germline V CDR1 and CDR2: MGHDK, SYGVNS. With 7 bases removed from V and 2 bases from J, the gap between germline ends came to 13 bases. The CDR3 length is 14 residues.